Shown below are 7 T cell receptor beta chains from a single sample sequenced in a study of CD8 T cells in Susac syndrome. Reverse transcription of about 0.45 to 1 ug RNA was performed with random hexamers. TCRdb reanalysed the immunoSEQ multiplex PCR reads using MiXCR and keeps one entry per CDR3 protein. The sample contains 95,000 to 150,000 distinct CDR3 sequences, around 94% of which appear only once. The source material was CD4+ T cells from PBMCs. These receptors all come from a human donor in good health.

The chain links TRBV4-2 to TRBJ2-2, with unresolved D. CDR3 length: 16 residues. The germline V gene has CDR1 LGHNA and CDR2 YNFKEQ. V was cut by 4 bases and J by 1 base, with 13 bases left in between. In DNA form, the CDR3 reads TGTGCCAGCAGCCTTCGAGACTCGATGAACACCGGGGAGCTGTTTTTT. Translating gives CASSLRDSMNTGELFF.

This chain joins TRBV30 and TRBJ1-2, with D perhaps matching TRBD1 (6 bases). Germline V lookup: CDR1 GTSNPN, CDR2 SVGIG (reference sequence). Trimming shortened V by 3 bases and J by 3 bases, and 14 bases separated the two germline ends. CDR3 length: 14 residues. The chain's CDR3 is CAWRDRQADYGYTF. CDR3 coding DNA: TGTGCCTGGAGGGACAGACAGGCTGACTATGGCTACACCTTC. Together with reference TRBV30 and TRBJ1-2, the CDR3 gives the full variable domain: SQTIHQWPATLVQPVGSPLSLECTVEGTSNPNLYWYRQAAGRGLQLLFYSVGIGQISSEVPQNLSASRPQDRQFILSSKKLLLSDSGFYLCAWRDRQADYGYTFGSGTRLTVV.

This chain connects TRBV6-6 to TRBJ2-7, with D possibly TRBD2 on 6 matching bases. Germline V gene lookup returns CDR1 MNHNY and CDR2 SVGAGI (reference sequence). The CDR3 extends over 15 amino acids. The V end was cut by 6 bases, the J end by 3 bases, with 18 bases between. DNA for the CDR3: TGTGCCAGCAGGGATTCTGGGCGGGGCTACTACGAGCAGTACTTC. As protein: CASRDSGRGYYEQYF.

This chain connects TRBV20-1 to TRBJ1-2; D remains ambiguous. Deletions cut 0 bases from V and 1 base from J, with 0 bases between. The CDR3 covers 11 residues. Germline CDR1 and CDR2: DFQATT and SNEGSKA (reference sequence). The CDR3 DNA sequence: TGCAGTGCTAGAGATAACTATGGCTACACCTTC. Translation: CSARDNYGYTF.

CDR3 in amino acids: CASSQGGQGASGYTF. CDR3 in DNA: TGTGCCAGCAGCCAAGGGGGACAGGGGGCCTCTGGCTACACCTTC. The chain combines TRBV3-1 with TRBJ1-2; 12 nucleotides match TRBD1. Unmatched junction bases numbered 4, after V lost 1 base and J lost 7 bases. Germline V gene sequence: CDR1 LGHDT, CDR2 YNNKEL (reference sequence). The CDR3 is made up of 15 amino acids.

The rearrangement uses TRBV18 and TRBJ1-1, with TRBD1 matching 9 bases. Germline lookup yields CDR1 KGHSH and CDR2 LQKENI. The CDR3 loop spans 16 amino acids. The V segment lost 4 bases and the J segment 0 bases; nucleotides outside the gene matches: 6. CDR3 in DNA: TGTGCCAGCTCACTGGGGACAGGGAAACTGAACACTGAAGCTTTCTTT. Residues: CASSLGTGKLNTEAFF.

The rearrangement joins TRBV29-1 to TRBJ2-7; possible D gene TRBD1, 5 bases. The V end was cut by 3 bases, the J end by 5 bases, with 11 bases between. The germline CDR1 and CDR2 sequences are SQVTM and ANQGSEA. This CDR3 region has 12 residues. The CDR3 spells CSVDAGLDEQYF. In nucleotides, the CDR3 is TGCAGCGTTGACGCAGGGCTCGACGAGCAGTACTTC.